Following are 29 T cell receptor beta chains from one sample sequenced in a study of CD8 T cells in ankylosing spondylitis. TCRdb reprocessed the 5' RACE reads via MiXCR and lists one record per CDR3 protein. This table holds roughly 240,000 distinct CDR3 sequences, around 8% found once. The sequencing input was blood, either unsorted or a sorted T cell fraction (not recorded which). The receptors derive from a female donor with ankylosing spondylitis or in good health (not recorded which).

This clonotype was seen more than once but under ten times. DNA of the CDR3: TGTGCCAGCAGCCCTGGGACTACCACAGATACGCAGTATTTT. This codes for CASSPGTTTDTQYF. This sequence joins TRBV3-1 and TRBJ2-3, with 7 bases fitting TRBD2. After removal of 4 bases from V and 2 bases from J, the junction contained 3 bases not matched to a gene. Looked up from germline, CDR1 is LGHDT and CDR2 is YNNKEL (reference sequence). The CDR3 runs 14 residues.

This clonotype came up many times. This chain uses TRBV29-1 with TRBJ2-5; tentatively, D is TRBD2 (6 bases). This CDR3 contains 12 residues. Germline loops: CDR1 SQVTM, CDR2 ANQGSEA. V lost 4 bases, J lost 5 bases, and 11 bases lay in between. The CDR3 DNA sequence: TGCAGCGTTGGGGACTCCTCGGAGACCCAGTACTTC. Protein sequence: CSVGDSSETQYF.

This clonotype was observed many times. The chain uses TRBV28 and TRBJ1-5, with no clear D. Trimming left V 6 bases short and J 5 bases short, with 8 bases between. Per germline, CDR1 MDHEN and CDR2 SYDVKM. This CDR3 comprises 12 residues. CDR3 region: CASRSGDQPQHF. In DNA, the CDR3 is TGTGCCAGCAGGTCAGGAGATCAGCCCCAGCATTTT.

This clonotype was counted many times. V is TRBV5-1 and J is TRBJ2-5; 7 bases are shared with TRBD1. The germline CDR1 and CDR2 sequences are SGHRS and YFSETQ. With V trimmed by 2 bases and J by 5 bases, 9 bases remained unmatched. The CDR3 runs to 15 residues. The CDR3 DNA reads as TGCGCCAGCAGCTTCGACAGACAGGGCTTGGAGACCCAGTACTTC. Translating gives CASSFDRQGLETQYF.

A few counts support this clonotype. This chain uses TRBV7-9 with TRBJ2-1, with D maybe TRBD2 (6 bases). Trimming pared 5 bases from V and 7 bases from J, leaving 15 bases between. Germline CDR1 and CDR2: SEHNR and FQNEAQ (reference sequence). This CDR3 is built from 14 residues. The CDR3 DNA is TGTGCCAGCAGCGGGGGGTACGGCTCAAATGAGCAGTTCTTC. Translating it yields CASSGGYGSNEQFF.

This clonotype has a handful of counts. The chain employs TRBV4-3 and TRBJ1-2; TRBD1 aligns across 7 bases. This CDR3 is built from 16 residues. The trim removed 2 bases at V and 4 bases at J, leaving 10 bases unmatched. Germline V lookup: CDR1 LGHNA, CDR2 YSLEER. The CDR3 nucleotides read TGCGCCAGCAGCCAAACAGGGGAAGGTATCTTCTATGGCTACACCTTC. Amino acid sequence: CASSQTGEGIFYGYTF.

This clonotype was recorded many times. Here the CDR3 reads CSVAIAGEETQYF. CDR3 DNA: TGCAGCGTTGCGATAGCGGGAGAAGAGACCCAGTACTTC. This rearrangement joins TRBV29-1 to TRBJ2-5, with 9 bases identical to TRBD2. This CDR3 contains 13 residues. The germline gives CDR1 SQVTM, CDR2 ANQGSEA. V shed 4 bases, J shed 3 bases, and the junction held 3 bases outside the gene matches.

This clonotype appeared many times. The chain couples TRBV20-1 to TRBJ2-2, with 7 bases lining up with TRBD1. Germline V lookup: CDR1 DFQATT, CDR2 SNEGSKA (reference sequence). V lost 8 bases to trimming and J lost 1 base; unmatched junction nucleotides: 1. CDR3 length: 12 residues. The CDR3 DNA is TGCAGTCGACAGGGGAACACCGGGGAGCTGTTTTTT. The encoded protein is CSRQGNTGELFF.

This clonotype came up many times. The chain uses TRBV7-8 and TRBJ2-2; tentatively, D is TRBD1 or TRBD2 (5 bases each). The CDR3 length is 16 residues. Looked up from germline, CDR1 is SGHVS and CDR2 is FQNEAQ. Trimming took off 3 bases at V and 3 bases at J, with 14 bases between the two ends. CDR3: CASSFAAGADTGELFF. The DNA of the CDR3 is TGTGCCAGCAGCTTTGCCGCCGGGGCCGACACCGGGGAGCTGTTTTTT.

CDR3 sequence reads: CASSHSTGVPYGYTF. For the CDR3, the DNA is TGTGCCAGCAGCCACTCGACAGGGGTCCCCTATGGCTACACCTTC. The chain links TRBV7-9 to TRBJ1-2; 8 bases agree with TRBD1. Germline V lookup: CDR1 SEHNR, CDR2 FQNEAQ (reference sequence). V shed 5 bases and J 4 bases; nucleotides not matched to a gene: 9. CDR3 length: 15 residues.

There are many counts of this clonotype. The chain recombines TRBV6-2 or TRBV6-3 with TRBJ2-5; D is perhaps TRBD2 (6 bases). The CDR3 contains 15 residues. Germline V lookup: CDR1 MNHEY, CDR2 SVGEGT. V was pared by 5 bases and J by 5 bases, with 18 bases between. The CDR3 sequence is CASSPPLPGVETQYF. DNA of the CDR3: TGTGCCAGCAGTCCGCCCCTGCCGGGGGTGGAGACCCAGTACTTC.

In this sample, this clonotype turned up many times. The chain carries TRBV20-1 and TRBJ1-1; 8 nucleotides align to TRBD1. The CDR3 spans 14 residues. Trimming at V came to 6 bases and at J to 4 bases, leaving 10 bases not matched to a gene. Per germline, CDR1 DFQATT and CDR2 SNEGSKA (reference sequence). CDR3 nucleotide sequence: TGCAGTGCCCTGGGACAGGTCGGGAGCACTGAAGCTTTCTTT. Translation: CSALGQVGSTEAFF.

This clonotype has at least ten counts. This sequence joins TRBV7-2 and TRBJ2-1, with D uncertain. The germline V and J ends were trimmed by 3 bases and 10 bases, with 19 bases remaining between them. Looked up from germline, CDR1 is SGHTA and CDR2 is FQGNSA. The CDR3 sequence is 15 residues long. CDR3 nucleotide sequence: TGTGCCAGCAGCTTGGGCGGATCTACCAATCGGGAGCAGTTCTTC. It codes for CASSLGGSTNREQFF. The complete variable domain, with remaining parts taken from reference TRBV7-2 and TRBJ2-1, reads GAGVSQSPSNKVTEKGKDVELRCDPISGHTALYWYRQSLGQGLEFLIYFQGNSAPDKSGLPSDRFSAERTGGSVSTLTIQRTQQEDSAVYLCASSLGGSTNREQFFGPGTRLTVL.

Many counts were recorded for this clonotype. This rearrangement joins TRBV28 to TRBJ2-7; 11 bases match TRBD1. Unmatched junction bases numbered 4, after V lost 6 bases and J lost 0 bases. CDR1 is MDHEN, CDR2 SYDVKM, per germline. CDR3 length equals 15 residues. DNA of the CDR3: TGTGCCAGCAGGCTCGGGACAGGGGGCTCCTACGAGCAGTACTTC. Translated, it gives CASRLGTGGSYEQYF.

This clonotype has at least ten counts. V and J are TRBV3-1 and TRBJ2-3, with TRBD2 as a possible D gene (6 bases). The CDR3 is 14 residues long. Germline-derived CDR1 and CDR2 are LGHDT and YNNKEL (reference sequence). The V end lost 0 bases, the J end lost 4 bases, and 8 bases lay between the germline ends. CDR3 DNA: TGTGCCAGCAGCCAAGACGCGGGGTCAGATACGCAGTATTTT. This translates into CASSQDAGSDTQYF.

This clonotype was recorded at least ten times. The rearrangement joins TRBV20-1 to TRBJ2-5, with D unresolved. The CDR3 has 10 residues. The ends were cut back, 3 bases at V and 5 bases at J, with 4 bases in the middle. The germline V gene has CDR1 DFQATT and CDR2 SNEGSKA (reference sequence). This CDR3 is CSASVETQYF. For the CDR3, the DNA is TGCAGTGCTAGTGTGGAGACCCAGTACTTC.

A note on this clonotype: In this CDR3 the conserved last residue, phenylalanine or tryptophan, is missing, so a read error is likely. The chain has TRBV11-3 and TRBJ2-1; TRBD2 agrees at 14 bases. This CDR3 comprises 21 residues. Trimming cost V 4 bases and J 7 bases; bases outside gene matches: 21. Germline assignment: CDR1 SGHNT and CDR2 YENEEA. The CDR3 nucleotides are TGTGCCAGCAGCTCTTTGACCGGGACTAGCGGGAGCGGAGGGTTAAGGAATGAGCAGTTCTCC. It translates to CASSSLTGTSGSGGLRNEQFS.

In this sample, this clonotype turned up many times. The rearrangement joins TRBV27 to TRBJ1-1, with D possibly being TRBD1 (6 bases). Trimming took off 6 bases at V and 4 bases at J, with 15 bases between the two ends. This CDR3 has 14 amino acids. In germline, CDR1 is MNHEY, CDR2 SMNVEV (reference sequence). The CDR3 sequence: CASRKQGGGTEAFF. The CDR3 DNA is TGTGCCAGCAGAAAACAGGGAGGAGGCACTGAAGCTTTCTTT.

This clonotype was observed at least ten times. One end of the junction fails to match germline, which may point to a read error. CDR3 DNA sequence: TGTGCCAGCAGTTTAAGATTTGGGTTCCGCCTGGACTTC. It codes for CASSLRFGFRLDF. The rearrangement links TRBV28 to TRBJ2-5; D gene uncertain. Germline CDR1 reads MDHEN; CDR2 reads SYDVKM. CDR3 length equals 13 residues.

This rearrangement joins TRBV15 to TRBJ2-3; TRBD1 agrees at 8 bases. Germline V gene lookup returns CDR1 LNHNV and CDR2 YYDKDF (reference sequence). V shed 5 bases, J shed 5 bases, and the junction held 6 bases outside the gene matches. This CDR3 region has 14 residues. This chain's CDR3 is CATSGRTGRDTQYF. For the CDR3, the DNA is TGTGCCACCAGCGGGAGGACAGGGCGAGATACGCAGTATTTT.

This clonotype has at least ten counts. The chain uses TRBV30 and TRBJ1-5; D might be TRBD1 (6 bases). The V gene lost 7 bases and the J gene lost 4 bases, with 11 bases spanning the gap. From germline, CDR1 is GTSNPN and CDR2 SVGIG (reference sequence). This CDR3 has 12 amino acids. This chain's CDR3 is CAYGGANQPQHF. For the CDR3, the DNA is TGTGCCTATGGGGGGGCTAATCAGCCCCAGCATTTT.

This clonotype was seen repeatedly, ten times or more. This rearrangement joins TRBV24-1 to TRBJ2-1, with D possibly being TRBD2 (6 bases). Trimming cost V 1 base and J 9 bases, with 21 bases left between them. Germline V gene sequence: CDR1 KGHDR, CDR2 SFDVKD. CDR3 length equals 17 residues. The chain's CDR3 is CATSDFRLGGGTVEQFF. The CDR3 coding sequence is TGTGCCACCAGTGATTTTAGATTAGGTGGCGGGACCGTTGAGCAGTTCTTC.

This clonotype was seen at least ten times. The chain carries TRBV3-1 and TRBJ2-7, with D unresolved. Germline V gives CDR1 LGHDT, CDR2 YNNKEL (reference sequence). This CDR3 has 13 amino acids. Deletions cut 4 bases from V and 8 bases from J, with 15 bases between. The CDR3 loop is CASSPPLGSKQYF. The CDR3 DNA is TGTGCCAGCAGCCCGCCGCTAGGGTCCAAGCAGTACTTC.

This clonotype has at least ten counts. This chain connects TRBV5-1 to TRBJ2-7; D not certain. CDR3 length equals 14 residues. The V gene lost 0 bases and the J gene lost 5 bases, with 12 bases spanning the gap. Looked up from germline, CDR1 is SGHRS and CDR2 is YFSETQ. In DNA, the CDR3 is TGCGCCAGCAGCTTGGGGGCAGGCCCCAACGAGCAGTACTTC. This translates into CASSLGAGPNEQYF.

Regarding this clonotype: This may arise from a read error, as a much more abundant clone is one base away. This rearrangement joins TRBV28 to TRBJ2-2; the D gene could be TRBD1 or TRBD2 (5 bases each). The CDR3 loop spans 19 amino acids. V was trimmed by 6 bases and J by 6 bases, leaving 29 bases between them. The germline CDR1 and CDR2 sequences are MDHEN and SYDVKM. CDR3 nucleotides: TGTGCCAGCAGCTCTCCCCCGGGACGTACCCCGGGCTACGCCGGGGAGCTGTTTTTT. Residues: CASSSPPGRTPGYAGELFF.

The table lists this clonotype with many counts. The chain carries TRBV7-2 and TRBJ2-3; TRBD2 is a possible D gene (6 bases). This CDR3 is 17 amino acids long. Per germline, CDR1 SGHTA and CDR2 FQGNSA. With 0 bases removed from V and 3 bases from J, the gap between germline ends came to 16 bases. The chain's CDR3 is CASSLAGSGTLTDTQYF. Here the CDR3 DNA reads TGTGCCAGCAGCTTAGCCGGATCCGGGACTCTAACAGATACGCAGTATTTT.

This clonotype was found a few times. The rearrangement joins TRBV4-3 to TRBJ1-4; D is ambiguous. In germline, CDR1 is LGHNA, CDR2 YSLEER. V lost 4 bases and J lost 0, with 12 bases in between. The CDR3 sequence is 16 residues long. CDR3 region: CASSPRVSTTNEKLFF. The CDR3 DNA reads TGCGCCAGCAGCCCGAGGGTTTCGACAACTAATGAAAAACTGTTTTTT.

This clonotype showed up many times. The CDR3 DNA sequence: TGTGCCAGCAGCTTAGGGACTAGCGCCAATGAGCAGTTCTTC. It specifies CASSLGTSANEQFF. The gene calls are TRBV11-2 and TRBJ2-1; 9 bases are shared with TRBD2. V lost 1 base to trimming and J lost 6 bases; unmatched junction nucleotides: 1. CDR1 is SGHAT and CDR2 is FQNNGV in the germline V gene. This CDR3 region has 14 residues.

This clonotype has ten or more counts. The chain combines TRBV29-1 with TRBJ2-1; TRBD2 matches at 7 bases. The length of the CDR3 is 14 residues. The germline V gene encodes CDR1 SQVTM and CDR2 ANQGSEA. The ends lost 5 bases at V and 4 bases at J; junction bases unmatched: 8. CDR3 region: CSVQAASGYNEQFF. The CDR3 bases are TGCAGCGTTCAGGCCGCTAGCGGTTACAATGAGCAGTTCTTC.